This T cell receptor beta chain was profiled in a study of radiotherapy plus CTLA-4 blockade in lung cancer. Study-wide points: The study found tumor-derived TCR clones expanded in blood after radiotherapy plus ipilimumab.

TCRdb keeps only in-frame clones here, not all; method: immunoSEQ multiplex PCR. The repertoire holds roughly 92,000 clones, with approximately 86% as singletons. The germline V gene has CDR1 MNHEY and CDR2 SMNVEV (reference sequence). This CDR3 is built from 13 residues. The J segment lost 6 bases and the V segment lost 6 bases, leaving 6 bases of the junction unmatched. As concerns this clone: Antigen specificity is unknown.

Specimen: peripheral blood, collected from a patient treated with radiotherapy plus ipilimumab. The receptor was derived from a human donor with non-small cell lung cancer who had a partial response to radiotherapy plus ipilimumab. The genes are TRBV27 and TRBJ2-3; 7 nucleotides match TRBD2. DNA for the CDR3: TGTGCCAGCAGACTAGCGCCTCGGGATACGCAGTATTTT. Translating gives CASRLAPRDTQYF.